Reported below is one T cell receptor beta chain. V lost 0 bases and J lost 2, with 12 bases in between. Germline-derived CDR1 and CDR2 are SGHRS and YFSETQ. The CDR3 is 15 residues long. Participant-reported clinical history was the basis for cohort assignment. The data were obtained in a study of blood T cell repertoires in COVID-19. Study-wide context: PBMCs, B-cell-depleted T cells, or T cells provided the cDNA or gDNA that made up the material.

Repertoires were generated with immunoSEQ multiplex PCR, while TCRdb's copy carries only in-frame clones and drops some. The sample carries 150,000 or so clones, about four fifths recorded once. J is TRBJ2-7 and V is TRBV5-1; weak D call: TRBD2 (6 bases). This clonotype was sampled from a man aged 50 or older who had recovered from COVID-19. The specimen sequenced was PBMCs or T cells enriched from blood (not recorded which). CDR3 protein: CASSLDGTFPYEQYF. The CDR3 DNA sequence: TGCGCCAGCAGCTTGGACGGGACTTTTCCCTACGAGCAGTACTTC. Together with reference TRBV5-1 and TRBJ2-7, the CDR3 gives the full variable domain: KAGVTQTPRYLIKTRGQQVTLSCSPISGHRSVSWYQQTPGQGLQFLFEYFSETQRNKGNFPGRFSGRQFSNSRSEMNVSTLELGDSALYLCASSLDGTFPYEQYFGPGTRLTVT.